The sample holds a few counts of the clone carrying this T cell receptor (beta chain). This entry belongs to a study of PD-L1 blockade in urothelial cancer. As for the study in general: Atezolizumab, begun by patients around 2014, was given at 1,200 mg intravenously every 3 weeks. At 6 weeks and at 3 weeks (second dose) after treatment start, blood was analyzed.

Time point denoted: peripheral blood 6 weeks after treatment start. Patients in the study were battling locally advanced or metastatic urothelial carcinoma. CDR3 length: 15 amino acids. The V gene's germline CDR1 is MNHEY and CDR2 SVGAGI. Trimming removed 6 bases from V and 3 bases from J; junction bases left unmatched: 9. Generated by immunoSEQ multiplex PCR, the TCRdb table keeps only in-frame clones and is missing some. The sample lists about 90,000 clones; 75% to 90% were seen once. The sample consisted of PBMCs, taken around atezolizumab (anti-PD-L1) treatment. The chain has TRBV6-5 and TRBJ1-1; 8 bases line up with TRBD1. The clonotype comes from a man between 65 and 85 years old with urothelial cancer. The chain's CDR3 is CASSTRGQLDTEAFF. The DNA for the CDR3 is TGTGCCAGCAGCACCAGGGGGCAGCTGGACACTGAAGCTTTCTTT.